This T cell receptor beta chain was observed in a study of cytomegalovirus exposure and HLA in healthy donors. About the research overall: Ancestry clustering placed 70% to 90% of a few hundred genotyped donors in the Caucasian-associated cluster. Study-wide points: Analysis was performed later, and it showed HLA-associated TCR beta chains to be more clonally expanded than equally common others. A missense DCLRE1C variant was associated with V- and J-gene trimming of TCR beta chains in a later analysis, and an independent cohort replicated the association.

The donors (healthy individuals) were bone marrow donors. The PCR was carried out with 60 Vbeta primers and 13 Jbeta primers. The protocol was immunoSEQ multiplex PCR, while the TCRdb copy is restricted to in-frame clones and leaves out a portion. This sample has over 150,000 clones, with about 80% found just once. In regard to this clone: Its antigen is still unknown.

The CDR3 consists of 16 residues. CDR1 and CDR2 from the germline V gene are SGHNT and YYREEE (reference sequence). V was pared by 2 bases and J by 5 bases, with 16 bases between. Sequenced: PBMCs. The sequence came from a man aged 25 to 40 in good health and CMV-seropositive. This chain links TRBV5-4 with TRBJ2-2; a possible D gene is TRBD1 (6 bases). The CDR3: CASSFFGGLKTGELFF. CDR3 sequence (DNA): TGTGCCAGCAGCTTCTTTGGGGGCCTAAAAACCGGGGAGCTGTTTTTT. The variable domain in full, completed from reference TRBV5-4 and TRBJ2-2, reads ETGVTQSPTHLIKTRGQQVTLRCSSQSGHNTVSWYQQALGQGPQFIFQYYREEENGRGNFPPRFSGLQFPNYSSELNVNALELDDSALYLCASSFFGGLKTGELFFGEGSRLTVL.